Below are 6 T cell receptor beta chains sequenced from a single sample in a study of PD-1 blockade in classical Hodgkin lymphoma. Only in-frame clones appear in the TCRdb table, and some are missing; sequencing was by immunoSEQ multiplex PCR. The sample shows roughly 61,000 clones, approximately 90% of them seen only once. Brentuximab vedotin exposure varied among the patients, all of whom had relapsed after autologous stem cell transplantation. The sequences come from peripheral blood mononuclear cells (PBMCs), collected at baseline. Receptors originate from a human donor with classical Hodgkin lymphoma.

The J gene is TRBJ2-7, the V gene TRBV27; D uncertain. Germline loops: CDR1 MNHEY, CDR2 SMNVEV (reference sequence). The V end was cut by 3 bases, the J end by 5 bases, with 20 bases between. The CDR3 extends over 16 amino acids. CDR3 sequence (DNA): TGTGCCAGCAGTTTGTTCTCCCGGCCCTCAGTGGACGAGCAGTACTTC. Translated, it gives CASSLFSRPSVDEQYF.

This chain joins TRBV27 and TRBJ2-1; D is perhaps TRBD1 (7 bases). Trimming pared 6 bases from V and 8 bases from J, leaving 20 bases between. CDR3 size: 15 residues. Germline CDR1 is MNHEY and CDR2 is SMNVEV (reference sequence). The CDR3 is CASRPMQGGRDEQFF. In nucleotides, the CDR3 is TGTGCCAGCAGGCCAATGCAGGGGGGAAGGGATGAGCAGTTCTTC.

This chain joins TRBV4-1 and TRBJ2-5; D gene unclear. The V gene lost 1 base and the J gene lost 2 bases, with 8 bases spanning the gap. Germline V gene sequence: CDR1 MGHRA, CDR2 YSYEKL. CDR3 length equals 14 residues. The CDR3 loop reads CASSQVSGQETQYF. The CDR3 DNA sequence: TGCGCCAGCAGCCAAGTCTCAGGTCAAGAGACCCAGTACTTC.

The chain's CDR3 is CASSMTSGEVQYF. The CDR3, as DNA: TGTGCCAGTAGTATGACTAGCGGGGAGGTGCAGTATTTT. The chain couples TRBV19 to TRBJ2-3; 11 nucleotides align to TRBD2. V shed 3 bases and J 11 bases; nucleotides not matched to a gene: 4. The germline CDR1 and CDR2 sequences are LNHDA and SQIVND (reference sequence). The CDR3 runs 13 residues.

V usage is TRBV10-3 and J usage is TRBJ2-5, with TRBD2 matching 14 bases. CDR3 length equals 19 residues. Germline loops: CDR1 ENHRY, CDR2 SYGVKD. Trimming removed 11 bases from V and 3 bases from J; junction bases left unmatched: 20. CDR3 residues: CAPKHPRGLAGAGKETQYF. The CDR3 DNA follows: TGTGCCCCCAAACACCCAAGGGGACTAGCGGGGGCGGGGAAAGAGACCCAGTACTTC.

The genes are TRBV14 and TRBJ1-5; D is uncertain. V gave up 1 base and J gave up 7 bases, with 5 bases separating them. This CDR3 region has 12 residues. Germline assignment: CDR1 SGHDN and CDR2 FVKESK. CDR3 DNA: TGTGCCAGCAGCCAAGGGGGACAGCCCCAGCATTTT. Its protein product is CASSQGGQPQHF.